This T cell receptor (beta chain) was sequenced in a study of cytomegalovirus exposure and HLA in healthy donors. Study-level findings and limits: CMV serostatus was the sole immune exposure information available.

The ends were cut back, 7 bases at V and 8 bases at J, with 23 bases in the middle. The CDR3 sequence is 15 residues long. CDR1 and CDR2 from the germline V gene are MNHNY and SVGAGI (reference sequence). This clone was recorded only once. Its antigen is as yet unknown. The PCR contained 60 Vbeta and 13 Jbeta primers. Here immunoSEQ multiplex PCR was the method, and the copy in TCRdb shows in-frame clones only, minus some. In the table there are around 95,000 clones, roughly four fifths of which are singletons. The specimen sequenced was PBMCs. The V call is TRBV6-6, the J call TRBJ1-2; no definite D call. The sequence was obtained from a man under 40 in good health and CMV-seropositive. CDR3 nucleotides: TGTGCCAGCACTAGGAGTGGAGGGCTCTTCGGAGGCTACACCTTC. It specifies CASTRSGGLFGGYTF.